The rows below give T cell receptor beta chains drawn from one sample of a study of blood T cell repertoires in COVID-19. Generated by immunoSEQ multiplex PCR, the TCRdb table keeps only in-frame clones and is missing some. The sample lists about 120,000 clones, over 75% occurring once. The sample was peripheral blood. Receptors were obtained from a man at least 80 years old with acute or convalescent COVID-19. Each CDR3 is given with its conserved first and last residue.

CDR3 length	V gene	J gene	CDR3 protein
15	TRBV7-2	TRBJ2-2	CASSLARANTGELFF
11	TRBV29-1	TRBJ2-1	CSVTDYNEQFF
16	TRBV7-2	TRBJ1-1	CASSLVPTGGLTEAFF
15	TRBV7-9	TRBJ2-7	CASSGRTSGIGEQYF
18	TRBV10-3	TRBJ2-3	CATRGGGSVQGGADTQYF
16	TRBV18	TRBJ1-5	CASSPVPAGEGRPQHF
13	TRBV3-1/TRBV3-2	TRBJ2-3	CASSLLEADTQYF
14	TRBV19	TRBJ2-7	CASSIASGQFEQYF
16	TRBV7-9	TRBJ2-5	CASRVGPGLAIETQYF
17	TRBV4-2	TRBJ1-6	CASSQDFGEGKNSPLHF
13	TRBV6-5	TRBJ1-2	CASIKGESYGYTF
17	TRBV7-9	TRBJ1-5	CASSPHRGTDSNQPQHF
12	TRBV19	TRBJ2-1	CASSIDRNEQFF
17	TRBV5-4	TRBJ1-1	CASSLGGPVNLGTEAFF
18	TRBV19	TRBJ2-6	CASSEPGLTSSGANVLTF
15	TRBV7-2	TRBJ2-7	CASSTTGGPTYEQYF
14	TRBV25-1	TRBJ2-5	CASSDRSIEETQYF
14	TRBV13	TRBJ1-4	CASSLGGQGEKLFF